The clone carrying this TCR beta chain has more than one count but fewer than ten. What it recognizes is unknown. With duration under 3 months, ophthalmopathy was active: Clinical Activity Score at least 3, NOSPECS at least 4. Uncontrolled infection, other autoimmune disease, pregnancy or lactation disqualified patients from enrolment. The CDR3 runs 16 residues. CDR1 is SGHRS and CDR2 is YFSETQ in the germline V gene. After removal of 2 bases from V and 5 bases from J, the junction contained 10 bases not matched to a gene. The data belong to a study of T cells in Graves' hyperthyroidism and ophthalmopathy. Study outcomes and limitations: Ophthalmopathy was separated from stable hyperthyroidism by a 13 V-J model. Model-based prediction identified ophthalmopathy a median 6.5 months prior to its onset.

Amplification of TCR beta CDR3 regions was performed using RNA transcripts as template. First-round RT-PCR with HTBI primers amplified the TCR CDR3 region. TCRdb passed the multiplex PCR reads through MiXCR, listing each CDR3 protein once. The repertoire holds a few hundred thousand distinct CDR3 sequences, with roughly a sixth as singletons. The chain is built from TRBV5-1 and TRBJ2-1, with TRBD2 matching over 7 bases. This receptor was taken from a woman under 30 with Graves' ophthalmopathy. Sequenced sample: blood. The CDR3, as DNA: TGCGCCAGCAGCTTCCGTGGTAGCGGGTCCCACAATGAGCAGTTCTTC. This codes for CASSFRGSGSHNEQFF.